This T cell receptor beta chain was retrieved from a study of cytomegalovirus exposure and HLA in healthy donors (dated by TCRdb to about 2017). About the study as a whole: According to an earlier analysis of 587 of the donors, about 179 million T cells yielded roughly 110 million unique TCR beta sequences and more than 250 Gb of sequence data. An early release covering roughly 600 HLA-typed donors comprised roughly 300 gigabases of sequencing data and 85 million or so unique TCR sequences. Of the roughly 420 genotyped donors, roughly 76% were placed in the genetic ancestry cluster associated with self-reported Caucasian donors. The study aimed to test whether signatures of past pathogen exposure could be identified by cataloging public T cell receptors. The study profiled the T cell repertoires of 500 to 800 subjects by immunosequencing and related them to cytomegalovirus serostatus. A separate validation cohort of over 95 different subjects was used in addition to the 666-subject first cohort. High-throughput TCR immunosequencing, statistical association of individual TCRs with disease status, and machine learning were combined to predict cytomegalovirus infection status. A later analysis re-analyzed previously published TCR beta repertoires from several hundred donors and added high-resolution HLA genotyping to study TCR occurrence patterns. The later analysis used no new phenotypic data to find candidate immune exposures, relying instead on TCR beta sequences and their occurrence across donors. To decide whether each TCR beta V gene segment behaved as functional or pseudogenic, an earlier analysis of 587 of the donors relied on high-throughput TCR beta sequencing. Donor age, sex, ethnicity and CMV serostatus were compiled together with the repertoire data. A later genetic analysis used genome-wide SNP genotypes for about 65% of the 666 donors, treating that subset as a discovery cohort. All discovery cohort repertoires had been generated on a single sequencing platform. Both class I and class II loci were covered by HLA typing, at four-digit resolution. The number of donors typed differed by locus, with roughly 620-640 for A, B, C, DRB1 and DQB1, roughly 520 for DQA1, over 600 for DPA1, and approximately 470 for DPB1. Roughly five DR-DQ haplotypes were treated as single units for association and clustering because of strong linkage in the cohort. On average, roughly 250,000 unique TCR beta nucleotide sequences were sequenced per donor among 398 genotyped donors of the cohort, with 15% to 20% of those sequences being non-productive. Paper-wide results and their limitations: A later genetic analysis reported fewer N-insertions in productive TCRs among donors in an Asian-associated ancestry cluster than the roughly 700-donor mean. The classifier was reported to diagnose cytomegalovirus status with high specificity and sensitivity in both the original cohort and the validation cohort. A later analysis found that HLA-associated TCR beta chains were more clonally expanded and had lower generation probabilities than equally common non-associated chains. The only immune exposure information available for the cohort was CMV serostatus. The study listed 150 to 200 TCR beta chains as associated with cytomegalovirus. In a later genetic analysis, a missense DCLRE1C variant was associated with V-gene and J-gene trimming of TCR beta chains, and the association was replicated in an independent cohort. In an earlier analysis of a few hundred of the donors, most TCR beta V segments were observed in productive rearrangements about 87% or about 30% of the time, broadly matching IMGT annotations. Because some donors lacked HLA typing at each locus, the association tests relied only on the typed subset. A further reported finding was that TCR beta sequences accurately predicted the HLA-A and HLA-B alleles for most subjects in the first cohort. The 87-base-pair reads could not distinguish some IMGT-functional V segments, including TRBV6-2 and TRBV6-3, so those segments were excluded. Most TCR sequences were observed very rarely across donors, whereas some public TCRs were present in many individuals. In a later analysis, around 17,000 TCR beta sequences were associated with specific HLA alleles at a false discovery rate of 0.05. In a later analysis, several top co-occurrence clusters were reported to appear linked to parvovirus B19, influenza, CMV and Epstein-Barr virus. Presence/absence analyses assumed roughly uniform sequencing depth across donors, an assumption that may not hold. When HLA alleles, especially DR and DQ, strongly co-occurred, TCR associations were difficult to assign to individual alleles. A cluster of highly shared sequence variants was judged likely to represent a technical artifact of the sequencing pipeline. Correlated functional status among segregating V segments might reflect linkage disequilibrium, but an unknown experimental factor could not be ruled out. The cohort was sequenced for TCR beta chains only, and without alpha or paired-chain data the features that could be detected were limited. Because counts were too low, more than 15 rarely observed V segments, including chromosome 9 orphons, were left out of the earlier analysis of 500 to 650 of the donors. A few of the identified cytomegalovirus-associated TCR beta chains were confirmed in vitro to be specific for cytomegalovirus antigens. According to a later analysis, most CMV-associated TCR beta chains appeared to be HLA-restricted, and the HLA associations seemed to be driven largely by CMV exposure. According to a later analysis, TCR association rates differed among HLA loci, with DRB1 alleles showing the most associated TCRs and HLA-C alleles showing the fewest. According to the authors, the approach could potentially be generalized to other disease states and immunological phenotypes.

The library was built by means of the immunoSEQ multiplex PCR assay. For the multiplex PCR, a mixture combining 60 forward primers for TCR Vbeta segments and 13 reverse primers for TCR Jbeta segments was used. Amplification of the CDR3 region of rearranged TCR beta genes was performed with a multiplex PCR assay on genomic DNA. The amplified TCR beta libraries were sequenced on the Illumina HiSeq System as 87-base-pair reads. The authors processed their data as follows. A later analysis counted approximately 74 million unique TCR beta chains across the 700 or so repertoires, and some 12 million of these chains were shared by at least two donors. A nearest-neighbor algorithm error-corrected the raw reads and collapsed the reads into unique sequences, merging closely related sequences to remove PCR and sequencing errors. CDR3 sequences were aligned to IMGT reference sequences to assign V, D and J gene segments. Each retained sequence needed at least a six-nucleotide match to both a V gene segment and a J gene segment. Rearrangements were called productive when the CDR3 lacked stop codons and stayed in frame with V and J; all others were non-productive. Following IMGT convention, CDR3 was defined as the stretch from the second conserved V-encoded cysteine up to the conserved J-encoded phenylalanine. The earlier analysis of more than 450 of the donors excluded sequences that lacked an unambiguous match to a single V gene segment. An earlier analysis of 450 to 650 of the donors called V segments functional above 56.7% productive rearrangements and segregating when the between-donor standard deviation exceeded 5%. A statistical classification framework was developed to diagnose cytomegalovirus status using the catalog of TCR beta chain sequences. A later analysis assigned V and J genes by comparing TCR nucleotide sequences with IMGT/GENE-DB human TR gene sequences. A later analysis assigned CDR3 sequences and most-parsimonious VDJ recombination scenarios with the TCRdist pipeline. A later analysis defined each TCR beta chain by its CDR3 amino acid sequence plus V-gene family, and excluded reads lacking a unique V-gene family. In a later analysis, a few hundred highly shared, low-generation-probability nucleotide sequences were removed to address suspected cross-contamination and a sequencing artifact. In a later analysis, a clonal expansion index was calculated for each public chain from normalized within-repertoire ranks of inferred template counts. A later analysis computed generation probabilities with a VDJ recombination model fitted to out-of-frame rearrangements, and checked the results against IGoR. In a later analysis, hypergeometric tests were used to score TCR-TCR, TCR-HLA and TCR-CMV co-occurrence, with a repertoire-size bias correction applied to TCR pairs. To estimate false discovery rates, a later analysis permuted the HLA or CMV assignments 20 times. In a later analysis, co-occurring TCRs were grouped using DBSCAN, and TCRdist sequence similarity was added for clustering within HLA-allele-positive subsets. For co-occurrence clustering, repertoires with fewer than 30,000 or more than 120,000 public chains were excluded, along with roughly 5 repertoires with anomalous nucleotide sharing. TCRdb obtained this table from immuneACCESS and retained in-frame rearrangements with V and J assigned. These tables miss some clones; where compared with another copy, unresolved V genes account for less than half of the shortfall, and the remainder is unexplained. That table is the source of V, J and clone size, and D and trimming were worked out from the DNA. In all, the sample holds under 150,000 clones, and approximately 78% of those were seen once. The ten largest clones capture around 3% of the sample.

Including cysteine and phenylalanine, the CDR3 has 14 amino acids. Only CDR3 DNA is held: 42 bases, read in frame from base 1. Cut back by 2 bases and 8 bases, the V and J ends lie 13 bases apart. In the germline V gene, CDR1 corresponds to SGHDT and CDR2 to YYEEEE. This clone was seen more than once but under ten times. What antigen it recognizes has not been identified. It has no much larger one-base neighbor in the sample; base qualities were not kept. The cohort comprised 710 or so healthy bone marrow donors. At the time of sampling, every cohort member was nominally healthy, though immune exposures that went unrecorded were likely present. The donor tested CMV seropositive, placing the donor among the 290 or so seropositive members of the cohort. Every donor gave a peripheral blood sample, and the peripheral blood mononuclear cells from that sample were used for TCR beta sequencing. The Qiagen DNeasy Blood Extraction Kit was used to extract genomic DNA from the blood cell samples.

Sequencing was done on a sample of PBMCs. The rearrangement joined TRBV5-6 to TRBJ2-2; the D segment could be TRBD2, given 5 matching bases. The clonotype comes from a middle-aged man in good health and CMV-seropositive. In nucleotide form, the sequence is TGTGCCAGCAGCTTTGGTGTTTGGGAGGGGGAGCTGTTTTTT. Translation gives CASSFGVWEGELFF.